This T cell receptor (beta chain) originates from a study of blood T cell repertoires in COVID-19. Study background: PBMCs, B-cell-depleted T cells, or T cells were the source of the cDNA or gDNA that made up the material.

Generated by immunoSEQ multiplex PCR, the TCRdb table keeps only in-frame clones and is missing some. The sample records some 350,000 clones, almost 90% being singletons. Trimming took 3 bases from V and 7 from J; bases not matched to a gene: 3. The CDR3 runs 13 residues. The germline V gene has CDR1 MDHEN and CDR2 SYDVKM. This clonotype was obtained from a woman aged 70 to 79 with COVID-19, enrolled during active disease. The chain uses TRBV28 and TRBJ1-2, with TRBD1 matching 9 bases. Sequencing used peripheral blood. CDR3: CASSFTGGVGYTF. CDR3 nucleotide sequence: TGTGCCAGCAGTTTTACAGGGGGCGTTGGCTACACCTTC.